The sequence of this T cell receptor beta chain was determined in a study of T cells in Graves' hyperthyroidism and ophthalmopathy. Trimming cost V 4 bases and J 8 bases; bases outside gene matches: 10. The CDR3 sequence is 17 residues long. The germline CDR1 and CDR2 sequences are KGHDR and SFDVKD. This clonotype has ten or more counts. Amplification of TCR beta CDR3 regions used RNA as the template. HTBI primers were the set used in a first-round RT-PCR of the TCR CDR3. Via MiXCR, TCRdb re-called the multiplex PCR reads, giving one row per CDR3 protein. The table has hundreds of thousands of distinct CDR3 sequences, over 15% seen once.

The sample comprised blood. This receptor was taken from a woman between 18 and 29 years old with Graves' hyperthyroidism. This chain joins TRBV24-1 and TRBJ1-4; 12 nucleotides align to TRBD1. The CDR3 nucleotides are TGTGCCACCAGTGACCCCGGGACAGGGGGCGTTACGGAAAAACTGTTTTTT. Its protein is CATSDPGTGGVTEKLFF.